Following are 32 T cell receptor beta chains from one sample sequenced in a study of blood T cell repertoires in COVID-19. Sequenced by immunoSEQ multiplex PCR; TCRdb stores in-frame clones only, minus some. Seen here are a few hundred thousand clones, 88% observed once, and the top ten hold more than 1.5%. Sequencing input: peripheral blood. These receptor sequences come from a man between 65 and 79 years old with acute or convalescent COVID-19.

As regards this clone: This specimen includes other DNA sequences encoding the same CDR3. This sequence joins TRBV2 and TRBJ1-5; possible D gene TRBD1, 5 bases. Germline CDR1 SNHLY, CDR2 FYNNEI. This CDR3 is 14 amino acids long. V gave up 3 bases and J gave up 7 bases, with 13 bases separating them. The CDR3 DNA sequence: TGTGCCAGCAGTGACCGGGGGGTAGGGCAGCCCCAGCATTTT. Translated: CASSDRGVGQPQHF.

The chain joins TRBV9 to TRBJ2-7; tentative D call: TRBD1 (5 bases). The V gene lost 4 bases and the J gene lost 8 bases, with 16 bases spanning the gap. CDR3 length equals 13 residues. Germline loops: CDR1 SGDLS, CDR2 YYNGEE. CDR3 sequence reads: CASSSALLDKQYF. The DNA for the CDR3 is TGTGCCAGCAGCAGTGCGTTATTGGACAAGCAGTACTTC. The entire variable domain, with the rest obtained from reference TRBV9 and TRBJ2-7, is as follows: DSGVTQTPKHLITATGQRVTLRCSPRSGDLSVYWYQQSLDQGLQFLIQYYNGEERAKGNILERFSAQQFPDLHSELNLSSLELGDSALYFCASSSALLDKQYFGPGTRLTVT.

This clone came up once. The CDR3 nucleotides are TGTGCCAGCTCACCACCGTTGCGCGGGACAGGGGGTCGCGCTTATGGCTACACCTTC. This sequence encodes CASSPPLRGTGGRAYGYTF. This sequence joins TRBV18 and TRBJ1-2, with 11 bases that match TRBD1. CDR1 is KGHSH and CDR2 is LQKENI in the germline V gene. The CDR3 spans 19 residues. V was clipped by 0 bases and J by 5 bases; unmatched bases: 14.

This chain links TRBV19 with TRBJ2-1; D perhaps matches TRBD1 (6 bases). The CDR3 is made up of 15 amino acids. V was cut by 9 bases and J by 0 bases, with 15 bases left in between. Germline CDR1 reads LNHDA; CDR2 reads SQIVND (reference sequence). CDR3 DNA: TGTGCCAGCCGACCGACAGGAAACTCCTACAATGAGCAGTTCTTC. This gives the protein CASRPTGNSYNEQFF.

The chain is built from TRBV5-1 and TRBJ2-2, with TRBD2 matching 10 bases. The junction had 3 bases not matched to a gene; V was cut back by 2 bases and J by 5 bases. Germline CDR1 SGHRS, CDR2 YFSETQ. This CDR3 spans 15 amino acids. The CDR3 loop is CASSLTSGMTGELFF. DNA of the CDR3: TGCGCCAGCAGCTTAACTAGCGGGATGACCGGGGAGCTGTTTTTT.

The chain joins TRBV5-6 to TRBJ1-2; TRBD1 matches 7 bases. This CDR3 is 15 amino acids long. V shed 4 bases and J 5 bases; nucleotides not matched to a gene: 11. Germline CDR1 and CDR2: SGHDT and YYEEEE. Here the CDR3 reads CASSGGLQGTYGYTF. In nucleotides, the CDR3 is TGTGCCAGCAGCGGGGGCCTACAGGGGACGTATGGCTACACCTTC.

The rearrangement uses TRBV19 and TRBJ2-7; a possible D gene is TRBD2 (6 bases). Trimming removed 5 bases from V and 3 bases from J, with 20 bases in between. The CDR3 covers 16 residues. The germline gives CDR1 LNHDA, CDR2 SQIVND (reference sequence). CDR3 region: CASSRDSGPGGYEQYF. The CDR3 DNA is TGTGCCAGTAGTCGGGACTCGGGCCCCGGGGGCTACGAGCAGTACTTC.

The V gene is TRBV5-1, the J gene TRBJ2-2; 15 nucleotides match TRBD2. V lost 9 bases to trimming and J lost 5 bases; unmatched junction nucleotides: 5. The CDR3 consists of 15 residues. Germline V gives CDR1 SGHRS, CDR2 YFSETQ. CDR3 DNA sequence: TGCGCCACAGCGGGACTAGCGGGAGGTACCGGGGAGCTGTTTTTT. It translates to CATAGLAGGTGELFF.

DNA of the CDR3: TGTGCCAGCAGCGTAGTTAACAGGGGGCTTGCTAATGAAAAACTGTTTTTT. Translating it yields CASSVVNRGLANEKLFF. The rearrangement uses TRBV9 and TRBJ1-4; 9 nucleotides match TRBD1. Germline CDR1 and CDR2: SGDLS and YYNGEE. V dropped 0 bases and J dropped 3; count of bases not matched to a gene: 6. The CDR3 runs 17 residues. Filled out from reference TRBV9 and TRBJ1-4, the complete variable domain reads DSGVTQTPKHLITATGQRVTLRCSPRSGDLSVYWYQQSLDQGLQFLIQYYNGEERAKGNILERFSAQQFPDLHSELNLSSLELGDSALYFCASSVVNRGLANEKLFFGSGTQLSVL.

This clone has only a few counts. V usage is TRBV6-2 or TRBV6-3 and J usage is TRBJ1-2; 7 bases map to TRBD1. The V gene end was trimmed by 4 bases and the J gene end by 4 bases; junction bases not matched to a gene: 9. Germline V CDR1 and CDR2: MNHEY, SVGEGT. The CDR3 is 15 amino acids. Here the CDR3 reads CASSWGQTRAYGYTF. CDR3 nucleotide sequence: TGTGCCAGCAGTTGGGGACAGACAAGGGCCTATGGCTACACCTTC.

The chain employs TRBV18 and TRBJ1-1; 7 bases are shared with TRBD1. The CDR3 covers 13 residues. From germline, CDR1 is KGHSH and CDR2 LQKENI. With V trimmed by 6 bases and J by 7 bases, 8 bases remained unmatched. CDR3 in amino acids: CASSQVTGFEAFF. CDR3 coding DNA: TGTGCCAGCTCTCAAGTGACAGGGTTTGAAGCTTTCTTT.

This sequence joins TRBV12-3 or TRBV12-4 and TRBJ1-2, with a tentative D call TRBD1 (6 bases). This CDR3 has 11 amino acids. V was cut by 5 bases and J by 11 bases, with 12 bases left in between. CDR3 nucleotide sequence: TGTGCCAGCAGTCCCGGACAGTTATACACCTTC. Amino acid sequence: CASSPGQLYTF.

This chain links TRBV18 with TRBJ2-5, with D maybe TRBD1 (5 bases). The V gene lost 6 bases and the J gene lost 1 base, with 21 bases spanning the gap. Germline-derived CDR1 and CDR2 are KGHSH and LQKENI. The CDR3 length is 17 residues. Written as DNA, the CDR3 is TGTGCCAGCTCCCCCGTGGAAGTGGCCCAGGGCCAAGAGACCCAGTACTTC. Translating it yields CASSPVEVAQGQETQYF. Full variable domain (rest looked up from reference TRBV18 and TRBJ2-5): NAGVMQNPRHLVRRRGQEARLRCSPMKGHSHVYWYRQLPEEGLKFMVYLQKENIIDESGMPKERFSAEFPKEGPSILRIQQVVRGDSAAYFCASSPVEVAQGQETQYFGPGTRLLVL.

The table lists this clone with a few counts. The V gene is TRBV6-5, the J gene TRBJ1-6; D is uncertain. This CDR3 is 16 amino acids long. V lost 2 bases and J lost 5, with 13 bases in between. Germline loops: CDR1 MNHEY, CDR2 SVGAGI. CDR3 sequence: CASSYGRDGDNSPLHF. The DNA of the CDR3 is TGTGCCAGCAGTTACGGTCGAGACGGAGATAATTCACCCCTCCACTTT.

The J gene is TRBJ2-7, the V gene TRBV10-3; tentatively, D is TRBD2 (6 bases). Germline loops: CDR1 ENHRY, CDR2 SYGVKD. CDR3 length: 14 amino acids. V gave up 4 bases and J gave up 3 bases, with 13 bases separating them. This chain's CDR3 is CAISGPGLDYEQYF. CDR3 sequence (DNA): TGTGCCATCAGTGGTCCGGGACTTGACTACGAGCAGTACTTC.

This chain links TRBV5-1 with TRBJ2-3; 11 bases map to TRBD2. The CDR3 runs to 20 residues. Germline CDR1 is SGHRS and CDR2 is YFSETQ. Germline trimming cut 5 bases from V and 2 bases from J; bases unmatched to any gene: 19. CDR3 nucleotides: TGCGCCAGCAGATCTCGCCCACCGGGACTAGCGGCCCGGAACACAGATACGCAGTATTTT. It is translated as CASRSRPPGLAARNTDTQYF. Supplemented by reference TRBV5-1 and TRBJ2-3, the full variable domain reads KAGVTQTPRYLIKTRGQQVTLSCSPISGHRSVSWYQQTPGQGLQFLFEYFSETQRNKGNFPGRFSGRQFSNSRSEMNVSTLELGDSALYLCASRSRPPGLAARNTDTQYFGPGTRLTVL.

The V gene is TRBV2, the J gene TRBJ2-4; 8 nucleotides align to TRBD1. CDR1 is SNHLY and CDR2 is FYNNEI in the germline V gene. This CDR3 is built from 15 residues. V shed 5 bases, J shed 1 base, and the junction held 4 bases outside the gene matches. The CDR3 region is CASSWTGSAKNIQYF. CDR3 in DNA: TGTGCCAGCAGTTGGACAGGGAGTGCCAAAAACATTCAGTACTTC.

CDR3 nucleotides: TGTGCCAGCAGTTTAAGGGGAAACTCCTACAATGAGCAGTTCTTC. Translating it yields CASSLRGNSYNEQFF. This chain links TRBV27 with TRBJ2-1; D is possibly TRBD1 (5 bases). CDR1 MNHEY and CDR2 SMNVEV come from the germline V gene (reference sequence). CDR3 length: 15 residues. Trimming removed 2 bases from V and 0 bases from J, with 8 bases in between.

The genes are TRBV15 and TRBJ2-7; 10 bases align to TRBD1. The CDR3 has 14 residues. J lost 5 bases, V lost 5 bases, and 6 bases had no gene match. From germline, CDR1 is LNHNV and CDR2 YYDKDF (reference sequence). CDR3 loop: CATSRTGGFNEQYF. CDR3 bases: TGTGCCACCAGCCGGACAGGGGGTTTCAACGAGCAGTACTTC.

The gene calls are TRBV27 and TRBJ1-4; D gene unclear. CDR1 and CDR2 (germline): MNHEY, SMNVEV (reference sequence). The CDR3 length is 13 residues. V lost 5 bases and J 8 bases, leaving 12 bases between the germline ends. This CDR3 is CASSPHHSEKLFF. CDR3 DNA: TGTGCCAGCAGTCCACATCATTCCGAAAAACTGTTTTTT.

The CDR3 nucleotides are TGTGCCTGGAGTATACGGGGACTAGCGCAAAATGAGCAGTTCTTC. It yields the protein CAWSIRGLAQNEQFF. The chain employs TRBV30 and TRBJ2-1; 10 bases match TRBD2. Trimming removed 2 bases from V and 7 bases from J; junction bases left unmatched: 8. The CDR3 runs to 15 residues. Germline loops: CDR1 GTSNPN, CDR2 SVGIG (reference sequence). Full variable domain (missing parts from reference TRBV30 and TRBJ2-1): SQTIHQWPATLVQPVGSPLSLECTVEGTSNPNLYWYRQAAGRGLQLLFYSVGIGQISSEVPQNLSASRPQDRQFILSSKKLLLSDSGFYLCAWSIRGLAQNEQFFGPGTRLTVL.

The chain recombines TRBV30 with TRBJ2-2; 12 bases line up with TRBD2. The CDR3 runs to 14 residues. J gave up 8 bases and V 5 bases, and 6 bases lay outside the gene matches. Per the germline V gene, CDR1 is GTSNPN and CDR2 is SVGIG (reference sequence). The CDR3 protein is CAWLTSGRAGELFF. CDR3 nucleotides: TGTGCCTGGTTGACTAGCGGGAGAGCGGGGGAGCTGTTTTTT.

The rearrangement uses TRBV5-4 and TRBJ1-4; a possible D gene is TRBD1 (5 bases). The CDR3 sequence is 14 residues long. Germline V gives CDR1 SGHNT, CDR2 YYREEE (reference sequence). Between the trimmed V and J ends, which lost 2 bases and 6 bases, there was a span of 11 bases. CDR3 protein: CASSFGGTDEKLFF. In DNA, the CDR3 is TGTGCCAGCAGCTTTGGGGGGACGGATGAAAAACTGTTTTTT. The whole variable domain, filled in from reference TRBV5-4 and TRBJ1-4, reads ETGVTQSPTHLIKTRGQQVTLRCSSQSGHNTVSWYQQALGQGPQFIFQYYREEENGRGNFPPRFSGLQFPNYSSELNVNALELDDSALYLCASSFGGTDEKLFFGSGTQLSVL.

This sequence joins TRBV28 and TRBJ1-3; the match to TRBD1 covers 8 bases. The CDR3 is 16 amino acids. Losses at the gene ends were 7 bases for V and 0 bases for J; bases not matched to a gene: 8. CDR1 and CDR2 (germline): MDHEN, SYDVKM. CDR3 loop: CASKGAGGFSGNTIYF. The CDR3, as DNA: TGTGCCAGCAAGGGGGCAGGGGGCTTCTCTGGAAACACCATATATTTT.

The chain joins TRBV12-3 or TRBV12-4 to TRBJ2-7; a weak D match, TRBD2 (5 bases). Trimming pared 6 bases from V and 6 bases from J, leaving 12 bases between. This CDR3 comprises 12 residues. DNA of the CDR3: TGTGCCAGCAGCTGGACTGGTGGCGAGCAGTACTTC. This sequence encodes CASSWTGGEQYF.

The J gene is TRBJ1-2, the V gene TRBV11-2, with D tentatively TRBD1 (5 bases). The CDR3 extends over 12 amino acids. The germline V gene has CDR1 SGHAT and CDR2 FQNNGV. Trimming cost V 5 bases and J 8 bases, with 12 bases left between them. The CDR3 DNA is TGTGCCAGCAGCCGTACAGGATACGGCTACACCTTC. Encoded protein: CASSRTGYGYTF.

The chain has TRBV24-1 and TRBJ2-1; TRBD1 matches 7 bases. Germline assignment: CDR1 KGHDR and CDR2 SFDVKD. CDR3 length: 15 amino acids. The trim removed 5 bases at V and 7 bases at J, leaving 10 bases unmatched. The CDR3 sequence is CATSGYDRAGNEQFF. CDR3 in DNA: TGTGCCACCAGTGGCTACGACAGGGCTGGGAATGAGCAGTTCTTC.

This sequence joins TRBV27 and TRBJ1-5, with 9 bases fitting TRBD1. CDR1 and CDR2 (germline): MNHEY, SMNVEV (reference sequence). This CDR3 region has 15 residues. V was clipped by 3 bases and J by 6 bases; unmatched bases: 6. The CDR3 region has the DNA TGTGCCAGCAGTTTCTTGGGACAGGGAGGTCAGCCCCAGCATTTT. This gives the protein CASSFLGQGGQPQHF.

This clone was picked up one time. The rearrangement joins TRBV11-2 to TRBJ1-4; D unclear. V lost 4 bases, J lost 4 bases, and 16 bases lay in between. Germline assignment: CDR1 SGHAT and CDR2 FQNNGV. CDR3 length equals 16 residues. CDR3 nucleotides: TGTGCCAGCAGCTACCTCATCGGAGGGAATAATGAAAAACTGTTTTTT. Its translation is CASSYLIGGNNEKLFF.

This chain links TRBV7-2 with TRBJ2-7; no clear D. This CDR3 comprises 13 residues. Germline V CDR1 and CDR2: SGHTA, FQGNSA. Between the trimmed V and J ends, which lost 2 bases and 8 bases, there was a span of 13 bases. CDR3 coding DNA: TGTGCCAGCAGCTTAAACTATTATTTTAAGCAGTACTTC. It translates to CASSLNYYFKQYF.

CDR3 amino acids: CASSLPGTGGSGYTF. The DNA for the CDR3 is TGTGCCAGCAGCTTACCCGGGACAGGGGGCAGCGGCTACACCTTC. The chain has TRBV11-2 and TRBJ1-2; TRBD1 agrees at 12 bases. With 2 bases clipped from V and 8 bases from J, the junction kept 6 bases outside the gene matches. The CDR3 spans 15 residues. Germline assignment: CDR1 SGHAT and CDR2 FQNNGV.

As to this clone: The junction departs from germline at one end; a sequencing error may be responsible. The rearrangement joins TRBV7-2 to TRBJ2-1; 8 bases are a match to TRBD2. The V gene's germline CDR1 is SGHTA and CDR2 FQGNSA. The CDR3 is 17 amino acids. The CDR3 DNA reads TGTGCCAGCAGCTCGGGAGAACTTGGGACTAGGTACAGTGAGCAGTTCTTC. This encodes CASSSGELGTRYSEQFF. The variable domain in full, completed from reference TRBV7-2 and TRBJ2-1, reads GAGVSQSPSNKVTEKGKDVELRCDPISGHTALYWYRQSLGQGLEFLIYFQGNSAPDKSGLPSDRFSAERTGGSVSTLTIQRTQQEDSAVYLCASSSGELGTRYSEQFFGPGTRLTVL.